The rows below give T cell receptor beta chains drawn from one sample of a study of T cell responses to AZD1222 COVID-19 vaccine. Method: immunoSEQ multiplex PCR; TCRdb's copy keeps in-frame clones and lacks some. Of around 78,000 clones listed, 85% to 90% were seen once; the top ten hold roughly 1.4%. The source was peripheral blood, collected 28 days after the second AZD1222 dose. All receptors derive from an adult who received the AZD1222 COVID-19 vaccine. Each CDR3 is given with its conserved first and last residue. The D gene is left open where the match is weak.

j_gene	v_gene	d_gene	CDR3aa	CDR3nt
TRBJ1-1	TRBV28	-	CASVKTVMNTEAFF	TGTGCCAGCGTGAAAACAGTCATGAACACTGAAGCTTTCTTT
TRBJ1-5	TRBV4-1	-	CASSQVGGSGQPQHF	TGCGCCAGCAGCCAAGTTGGGGGGTCGGGACAGCCCCAGCATTTT
TRBJ2-5	TRBV5-6	-	CASSLTTGAQETQYF	TGTGCCAGCAGCTTGACGACGGGAGCTCAAGAGACCCAGTACTTC
TRBJ1-1	TRBV28	TRBD1	CASSLGGTGNTEAFF	TGTGCCAGCAGTTTAGGTGGGACAGGTAACACTGAAGCTTTCTTT
TRBJ1-5	TRBV19	-	CASSPRVYYGTLKDYSNQPQHF	TGTGCCAGTAGTCCGCGGGTCTATTACGGGACCCTAAAAGACTATAGCAATCAGCCCCAGCATTTT
TRBJ1-5	TRBV2	-	CASTGDLYSNQPQHF	TGTGCCAGCACGGGGGACCTATATAGCAATCAGCCCCAGCATTTT
TRBJ2-7	TRBV7-9	-	CASSLASREQYF	TGTGCCAGCAGCTTAGCTAGTAGGGAGCAGTACTTC
TRBJ2-6	TRBV7-8	-	CASSPRWGANVLTF	TGTGCCAGCAGCCCGAGATGGGGGGCCAACGTCCTGACTTTC
TRBJ1-3	TRBV4-1	-	CASSQDGRGPRSGNTIYF	TGCGCCAGCAGCCAAGATGGGAGGGGACCCCGCTCTGGAAACACCATATATTTT
TRBJ1-1	TRBV6-5	-	CASSRVTGNTEAFF	TGTGCCAGCAGTAGGGTGACAGGGAACACTGAAGCTTTCTTT
TRBJ2-7	TRBV24-1	-	CATSDMGLSGEQYF	TGTGCCACCAGTGATATGGGGTTATCAGGCGAGCAGTACTTC
TRBJ2-3	TRBV3-1/TRBV3-2	TRBD2	CASSRGGRDTQYF	TGTGCCAGCAGCCGCGGGGGGCGTGATACGCAGTATTTT
TRBJ1-6	TRBV10-3	-	CAISDGGSSYNSPLHF	TGTGCCATCAGTGACGGAGGGAGCTCCTATAATTCACCCCTCCACTTT